Listed here are 32 T cell receptor beta chains from one sample, sequenced in a study of regulatory T cells in long-lasting Graves disease. For TCR beta, libraries came from iRepertoire HTBI primers and Arm-PCR of CDR3 regions. TCRdb recomputed calls from the multiplex PCR reads with MiXCR, one row per CDR3 protein. The sample includes 400,000 or so distinct CDR3 sequences, around a quarter of them seen just once. This sample's time point: persistent/refractory GD, antithyroid drugs over 5 years with positive TRAb. The TCR library was made from RNA that had been extracted from PBMCs in TRIzol. This material consisted of peripheral blood mononuclear cells (PBMCs), taken when the disease was refractory, from a patient treated with antithyroid drugs. The receptors were gathered from a female donor with Graves disease.

The V call is TRBV19, the J call TRBJ2-2; no reliable D call. Germline CDR1 is LNHDA and CDR2 is SQIVND (reference sequence). This CDR3 contains 15 residues. Trimming stripped 0 bases from V and 6 bases from J, with 11 bases between. This CDR3 reads CASSIDLLMAGELFF. The CDR3 DNA reads TGTGCCAGTAGTATAGATCTATTAATGGCCGGGGAGCTGTTTTTT.

This chain joins TRBV4-2 and TRBJ2-1, with 8 bases identical to TRBD2. Germline CDR1 LGHNA, CDR2 YNFKEQ. The CDR3 length is 19 residues. The V gene end was trimmed by 0 bases and the J gene end by 7 bases; junction bases not matched to a gene: 17. The CDR3 bases are TGTGCCAGCAGCCAAGATGATCGGGGTTACGGGAGGGCCCAGAATGAGCAGTTCTTC. Amino acids: CASSQDDRGYGRAQNEQFF.

The chain links TRBV6-6 to TRBJ2-7; either TRBD1 or TRBD2 may supply D (5 bases each). Germline CDR1 reads MNHNY; CDR2 reads SVGAGI (reference sequence). CDR3 length: 14 amino acids. V was shortened by 0 bases and J by 9 bases, with 15 bases between the two germline ends. CDR3: CASSYSTGAQGQYF. CDR3 sequence (DNA): TGTGCCAGCAGTTACTCGACCGGGGCCCAGGGGCAGTACTTC.

Ten or more counts support this clonotype. The chain is built from TRBV18 and TRBJ1-2; 9 nucleotides agree with TRBD1. Germline V gene lookup returns CDR1 KGHSH and CDR2 LQKENI. V lost 4 bases, J lost 6 bases, and 6 bases stayed unmatched. The CDR3 totals 14 residues. The CDR3 loop is CASSQARTGDGYTF. The CDR3 nucleotides are TGTGCCAGCTCACAGGCCCGGACAGGGGATGGCTACACCTTC.

This clonotype has only a few counts. The J gene is TRBJ1-1, the V gene TRBV6-4, with D maybe TRBD1 (5 bases). The CDR3 has 14 residues. With 4 bases removed from V and 4 bases from J, the gap between germline ends came to 13 bases. Germline V lookup: CDR1 MRHNA, CDR2 SNTAGT. In DNA, the CDR3 is TGTGCCAGCAGTGCCGATTCCGGGGGCACTGAAGCTTTCTTT. Translating it yields CASSADSGGTEAFF.

This chain connects TRBV14 to TRBJ2-2, with D tentatively TRBD1 (6 bases). V was pared by 2 bases and J by 1 base, with 11 bases between. The length of the CDR3 is 16 residues. Germline V gives CDR1 SGHDN, CDR2 FVKESK. The CDR3: CASSQPGQVNTGELFF. The CDR3, as DNA: TGTGCCAGCAGCCAACCGGGACAAGTGAACACCGGGGAGCTGTTTTTT.

The chain employs TRBV19 and TRBJ2-1, with 9 positions matching TRBD2. Germline trimming cut 6 bases from V and 14 bases from J; bases unmatched to any gene: 11. Germline CDR1 and CDR2: LNHDA and SQIVND (reference sequence). This CDR3 is 13 amino acids long. The CDR3 loop is CASRDFSGGLEFF. DNA of the CDR3: TGTGCCAGTAGGGATTTTAGCGGGGGCTTGGAGTTCTTC.

This clonotype was seen at least ten times. J is TRBJ2-7 and V is TRBV28; weak D call: TRBD2 (7 bases). The germline V gene has CDR1 MDHEN and CDR2 SYDVKM. Trimming removed 8 bases at V and 4 bases at J, with 15 bases between. The CDR3 covers 13 residues. The CDR3 region has the DNA TGTGCCAGCGAAGGGGGGGCGCAGTACGAGCAGTACTTC. Encoded protein: CASEGGAQYEQYF.

The V call is TRBV19, the J call TRBJ2-1; 8 bases map to TRBD2. V was pared by 6 bases and J by 5 bases, with 12 bases of the junction left unmatched. The CDR3 length is 16 residues. CDR1 is LNHDA, CDR2 SQIVND, per germline (reference sequence). CDR3 sequence reads: CASRVGRTSGHNEQFF. CDR3 coding DNA: TGTGCCAGTAGAGTGGGGCGAACTAGCGGACACAATGAGCAGTTCTTC.

The chain uses TRBV28 and TRBJ1-3; maybe TRBD1 (5 bases). This CDR3 comprises 15 residues. With 4 bases removed from V and 4 bases from J, the gap between germline ends came to 14 bases. Germline assignment: CDR1 MDHEN and CDR2 SYDVKM. In DNA form, the CDR3 reads TGTGCCAGCAGTTCCAGGACAATGATAGGAAACACCATATATTTT. Translated: CASSSRTMIGNTIYF. The variable domain in full, completed from reference TRBV28 and TRBJ1-3, reads DVKVTQSSRYLVKRTGEKVFLECVQDMDHENMFWYRQDPGLGLRLIYFSYDVKMKEKGDIPEGYSVSREKKERFSLILESASTNQTSMYLCASSSRTMIGNTIYFGEGSWLTVV.

This clonotype was seen ten or more times. V and J are TRBV28 and TRBJ1-2, with D possibly being TRBD1 (5 bases). Trimming stripped 6 bases from V and 3 bases from J, with 14 bases between. Germline CDR1 is MDHEN and CDR2 is SYDVKM. The CDR3 extends over 14 amino acids. This CDR3 is CASRTGSGHYGYTF. The CDR3 DNA reads TGTGCCAGCAGGACCGGATCGGGGCACTATGGCTACACCTTC.

The chain has TRBV15 and TRBJ2-7, with D tentatively TRBD2 (6 bases). The ends were cut back, 0 bases at V and 2 bases at J, with 11 bases in the middle. This CDR3 spans 15 amino acids. The germline gives CDR1 LNHNV, CDR2 YYDKDF (reference sequence). As DNA, the CDR3 is TGTGCCACCAGCAGAGATCGGGGGTCCCCCTACGAGCAGTACTTC. Its translation is CATSRDRGSPYEQYF.

In this sample, this clonotype turned up a few times. The chain uses TRBV29-1 and TRBJ2-7; 8 bases match TRBD2. The V segment lost 8 bases and the J segment 4 bases; nucleotides outside the gene matches: 7. The CDR3 is 12 residues long. The V gene's germline CDR1 is SQVTM and CDR2 ANQGSEA. This CDR3 reads CSTSGGEYEQYF. The CDR3 nucleotides are TGCAGCACCTCCGGGGGGGAGTACGAGCAGTACTTC.

This clonotype has more than one count but fewer than ten. This sequence joins TRBV7-2 and TRBJ1-5, with TRBD1 matching over 7 bases. The CDR3 extends over 18 amino acids. Germline CDR1 SGHTA, CDR2 FQGNSA. With 7 bases clipped from V and 0 bases from J, the junction kept 15 bases outside the gene matches. CDR3 nucleotides: TGTGCCAGCACCCTCGAGGGGGCTAGATTAAATAGCAATCAGCCCCAGCATTTT. Amino acids: CASTLEGARLNSNQPQHF. Full variable domain (missing parts from reference TRBV7-2 and TRBJ1-5): GAGVSQSPSNKVTEKGKDVELRCDPISGHTALYWYRQSLGQGLEFLIYFQGNSAPDKSGLPSDRFSAERTGGSVSTLTIQRTQQEDSAVYLCASTLEGARLNSNQPQHFGDGTRLSIL.

The chain has TRBV6-5 and TRBJ1-5; D gene ambiguous. Per germline, CDR1 MNHEY and CDR2 SVGAGI. The length of the CDR3 is 15 residues. V gave up 3 bases and J gave up 4 bases, with 13 bases separating them. DNA for the CDR3: TGTGCCAGCAGTTATTCATCCCGGGAGAATCAGCCCCAGCATTTT. This gives the protein CASSYSSRENQPQHF.

This clonotype was seen more than once but under ten times. The chain joins TRBV6-2 or TRBV6-3 to TRBJ2-6; D not resolved. Germline CDR1 reads MNHEY; CDR2 reads SVGEGT. CDR3 length equals 14 residues. V dropped 2 bases and J dropped 0 bases, with 2 bases sitting between them. The CDR3 protein is CASSYRSGANVLTF. DNA of the CDR3: TGTGCCAGCAGTTACCGCTCTGGGGCCAACGTCCTGACTTTC.

This rearrangement joins TRBV6-1 to TRBJ1-2, with D perhaps matching TRBD1 (6 bases). The CDR3 totals 15 residues. V was pared by 4 bases and J by 4 bases, with 16 bases between. CDR1 MNHNS and CDR2 SASEGT come from the germline V gene. The chain's CDR3 is CASSGLQGFRYGYTF. CDR3 bases: TGTGCCAGCAGTGGGCTACAGGGCTTTCGCTATGGCTACACCTTC.

The chain has TRBV7-2 and TRBJ2-2; TRBD1 is a possible D gene (5 bases). V was clipped by 1 base and J by 6 bases, with 9 bases between them. This CDR3 is built from 14 residues. Germline CDR1 is SGHTA and CDR2 is FQGNSA. The CDR3 here is CASSLGRVAGELFF. CDR3 nucleotide sequence: TGTGCCAGCAGCTTAGGCAGGGTTGCCGGGGAGCTGTTTTTT. Drawing the rest from reference TRBV7-2 and TRBJ2-2, the complete variable domain is GAGVSQSPSNKVTEKGKDVELRCDPISGHTALYWYRQSLGQGLEFLIYFQGNSAPDKSGLPSDRFSAERTGGSVSTLTIQRTQQEDSAVYLCASSLGRVAGELFFGEGSRLTVL.

This clonotype came up a few times. The chain links TRBV20-1 to TRBJ2-7; 14 bases align to TRBD2. CDR1 and CDR2 from the germline V gene are DFQATT and SNEGSKA (reference sequence). The length of the CDR3 is 15 residues. V trimming: 1 base; J trimming: 9 bases; junction bases outside the gene matches: 8. The CDR3 nucleotides read TGCAGTGCTAGAGGGGGGACTAGCGGGAGATGGGGGCAGTACTTC. Translation: CSARGGTSGRWGQYF.

The chain couples TRBV2 to TRBJ1-2; 10 bases map to TRBD1. CDR3 length: 13 amino acids. Germline values: CDR1 SNHLY, CDR2 FYNNEI. The V gene end was trimmed by 8 bases and the J gene end by 10 bases; junction bases not matched to a gene: 10. The CDR3 DNA sequence: TGTGCCAGCCCGGGGGACAGGGGAGCATTCTACACCTTC. Protein: CASPGDRGAFYTF.

In its sample, this clonotype was seen a few times. CDR3 residues: CSVEVGFSYEQYF. DNA of the CDR3: TGCAGCGTTGAAGTCGGGTTCTCCTACGAGCAGTACTTC. The chain employs TRBV29-1 and TRBJ2-7; D remains unclear. The V gene's germline CDR1 is SQVTM and CDR2 ANQGSEA. With 1 base removed from V and 0 bases from J, the gap between germline ends came to 7 bases. CDR3 length: 13 residues.

V usage is TRBV5-4 and J usage is TRBJ2-7; no clear D. V shed 4 bases and J shed 1 base, with 9 bases lying between them. Germline lookup yields CDR1 SGHNT and CDR2 YYREEE (reference sequence). The CDR3 runs 13 residues. The CDR3 here is CASSGRSSYEQYF. The DNA for the CDR3 is TGTGCCAGCAGCGGACGCTCGTCCTACGAGCAGTACTTC.

The chain joins TRBV20-1 to TRBJ2-7; D possibly matches TRBD1 or TRBD2 (6 bases each). Germline loops: CDR1 DFQATT, CDR2 SNEGSKA (reference sequence). The CDR3 runs 12 residues. The germline V and J ends were trimmed by 6 bases and 2 bases, with 11 bases remaining between them. The CDR3 loop reads CSAGRDTYEQYF. CDR3 coding DNA: TGCAGTGCCGGGCGGGACACCTACGAGCAGTACTTC.

Only a few counts were recorded for this clonotype. The chain joins TRBV28 to TRBJ2-7; 14 bases match TRBD2. The CDR3 is 16 residues long. Per the germline V gene, CDR1 is MDHEN and CDR2 is SYDVKM. Trimming cost V 6 bases and J 6 bases; bases outside gene matches: 10. CDR3 in amino acids: CASSSGTSGSRGEQYF. CDR3 DNA: TGTGCCAGCAGCTCCGGGACTAGCGGGAGTAGGGGCGAGCAGTACTTC.

For the CDR3, the DNA is TGTGCCAGTACCGAGGTTTTTTCCGGAAACACCATATATTTT. Its translation is CASTEVFSGNTIYF. This rearrangement joins TRBV19 to TRBJ1-3, with D uncertain. This CDR3 is built from 14 residues. Trimming shortened V by 7 bases and J by 4 bases, and 14 bases separated the two germline ends. Germline values: CDR1 LNHDA, CDR2 SQIVND (reference sequence).

The rearrangement joins TRBV20-1 to TRBJ2-3; the D gene is possibly TRBD2 (5 bases). The CDR3 has 14 residues. Germline V gene data show CDR1 as DFQATT and CDR2 as SNEGSKA (reference sequence). The ends were cut back, 7 bases at V and 0 bases at J, with 14 bases in the middle. CDR3 nucleotides: TGCAGTGGAATAGGACTTACAAGCACAGATACGCAGTATTTT. Translated, it gives CSGIGLTSTDTQYF.

In this sample, this clonotype turned up many times. The rearrangement joins TRBV20-1 to TRBJ2-7; D may be TRBD1 (5 bases). The germline V and J ends were trimmed by 0 bases and 3 bases, with 12 bases remaining between them. The CDR3 runs 14 residues. Germline V lookup: CDR1 DFQATT, CDR2 SNEGSKA (reference sequence). The CDR3 sequence is CSARDVQTDYEQYF. The CDR3 coding sequence is TGCAGTGCTAGAGATGTCCAGACAGACTACGAGCAGTACTTC.

This clonotype showed up just a few times. The V gene is TRBV15, the J gene TRBJ1-5; D not certain. Looked up from germline, CDR1 is LNHNV and CDR2 is YYDKDF (reference sequence). The CDR3 runs 13 residues. V shed 0 bases and J shed 6 bases, with 6 bases lying between them. CDR3 DNA: TGTGCCACCAGCAGAGATCTCGGTCAGCCCCAGCATTTT. It yields the protein CATSRDLGQPQHF. Full variable domain (remainder filled in from reference TRBV15 and TRBJ1-5): DAMVIQNPRYQVTQFGKPVTLSCSQTLNHNVMYWYQQKSSQAPKLLFHYYDKDFNNEADTPDNFQSRRPNTSFCFLDIRSPGLGDTAMYLCATSRDLGQPQHFGDGTRLSIL.

The CDR3 is CASSAGRVGSYEQYF. CDR3 bases: TGCGCCAGCAGTGCTGGTCGAGTCGGATCCTACGAGCAGTACTTC. V usage is TRBV5-1 and J usage is TRBJ2-7; D call uncertain. The germline V and J ends were trimmed by 5 bases and 1 base, with 16 bases remaining between them. CDR1 is SGHRS, CDR2 YFSETQ, per germline. The CDR3 is 15 amino acids.

This clonotype was seen a few times. The chain employs TRBV10-3 and TRBJ1-4; D remains ambiguous. The CDR3 is made up of 13 amino acids. V was trimmed by 3 bases and J by 14 bases, leaving 16 bases between them. The germline gives CDR1 ENHRY, CDR2 SYGVKD. CDR3 region: CAISESGPGRLFF. In DNA, the CDR3 is TGTGCCATCAGTGAATCCGGACCCGGGCGTCTGTTTTTT.

The sample holds many counts of this clonotype. The chain combines TRBV27 with TRBJ2-7, with 9 positions matching TRBD2. Losses at the gene ends were 1 base for V and 5 bases for J; bases not matched to a gene: 18. The CDR3 consists of 19 residues. Per the germline V gene, CDR1 is MNHEY and CDR2 is SMNVEV (reference sequence). DNA for the CDR3: TGTGCCAGCAGTTTATGGGGCGGGAGGGCGCGAGCCATGTCGGACGAGCAGTACTTC. Residues: CASSLWGGRARAMSDEQYF.

This clonotype has more than one count but fewer than ten. The V gene is TRBV29-1, the J gene TRBJ1-1; 10 bases are a match to TRBD1. This CDR3 has 15 residues. The germline gives CDR1 SQVTM, CDR2 ANQGSEA. Trimming removed 4 bases from V and 4 bases from J; junction bases left unmatched: 9. CDR3 in amino acids: CSVGSGQGYTTEAFF. The CDR3 DNA is TGCAGCGTTGGTTCGGGACAGGGGTATACCACTGAAGCTTTCTTT.